This T cell receptor (beta chain) stems from a study of T cell changes during pregnancy in multiple sclerosis. This CDR3 is 14 amino acids long. The ends were cut back, 2 bases at V and 2 bases at J, with 7 bases in the middle. Germline V gives CDR1 MNHNS, CDR2 SASEGT. Generated by immunoSEQ multiplex PCR, the TCRdb table keeps only in-frame clones and is missing some. Here the sample spans roughly 40,000 clones, about 90% being singletons. The clonotype comes from a female donor in good health, enrolled as a control in a pregnancy study. The chain has TRBV6-1 and TRBJ1-3, with D unclear. Sequenced material: CD4+ T cells from peripheral blood mononuclear cells, taken in the second trimester of pregnancy. In DNA, the CDR3 is TGTGCCAGCAGTGAAATTACAGCTGGAAACACCATATATTTT. Translated, it gives CASSEITAGNTIYF.